These 8 T cell receptor beta chains came from one sample sequenced in a study of metastatic and nonmetastatic thyroid tumors. Thyroid surgery had not been preceded by any treatment in any patient. With MiXCR, TCRdb reprocessed the PCR reads. The table lists 30,000 to 35,000 clones, 25% to 30% of them singletons. The sample was blood. All receptors derive from a female donor with papillary thyroid cancer or a benign thyroid nodule (not recorded which). Some clones in this sample may be carry-over from other donors' samples.

This clone was seen many times. The chain employs TRBV11-2 and TRBJ1-2, with D possibly TRBD1 on 5 matching bases. Trimming removed 0 bases from V and 2 bases from J, with 13 bases in between. There are 16 residues in the CDR3. Germline CDR1 SGHAT, CDR2 FQNNGV. The CDR3 DNA reads as TGTGCCAGCAGCTTAGATGTTGGGGGGTTGAACTATGGCTACACCTTC. Amino acid sequence: CASSLDVGGLNYGYTF.

The V and J genes are TRBV7-9 and TRBJ2-7, with TRBD1 as a possible D gene (5 bases). Trimming cost V 5 bases and J 9 bases, with 14 bases left between them. Looked up from germline, CDR1 is SEHNR and CDR2 is FQNEAQ (reference sequence). The CDR3 loop spans 12 amino acids. CDR3: CASSPGGATQYF. The CDR3 DNA follows: TGTGCCAGCAGCCCCGGTGGGGCAACGCAGTACTTC.

In its sample, this clone was seen a few times. The chain links TRBV2 to TRBJ2-3, with 7 bases fitting TRBD1. The CDR3 loop spans 15 amino acids. V lost 2 bases, J lost 3 bases, and 5 bases stayed unmatched. CDR1 is SNHLY and CDR2 is FYNNEI in the germline V gene. For the CDR3, the DNA is TGTGCCAGCAGTGAAAACAGGGGCGGGACAGATACGCAGTATTTT. It codes for CASSENRGGTDTQYF.

The chain combines TRBV2 with TRBJ2-1; maybe TRBD1 (7 bases). Germline-derived CDR1 and CDR2 are SNHLY and FYNNEI. The V gene lost 6 bases and the J gene lost 8 bases, with 11 bases spanning the gap. The CDR3 has 12 amino acids. The CDR3 DNA reads TGTGCCAGCAGCACAGGGGAGGATGAGCAGTTCTTC. This sequence encodes CASSTGEDEQFF. Drawing the rest from reference TRBV2 and TRBJ2-1, the complete variable domain is EPEVTQTPSHQVTQMGQEVILRCVPISNHLYFYWYRQILGQKVEFLVSFYNNEISEKSEIFDDQFSVERPDGSNFTLKIRSTKLEDSAMYFCASSTGEDEQFFGPGTRLTVL.

This clone came up once. This rearrangement joins TRBV30 to TRBJ2-7; no reliable D call. Germline V CDR1 and CDR2: GTSNPN, SVGIG (reference sequence). The CDR3 extends over 13 amino acids. With 1 base removed from V and 7 bases from J, the gap between germline ends came to 14 bases. DNA for the CDR3: TGTGCCTGGAGTGGCCTCGTCGTAGGAGAGCAGTACTTC. Its translation is CAWSGLVVGEQYF.

The chain has TRBV6-2 or TRBV6-3 and TRBJ1-1; 11 bases line up with TRBD1. J lost 4 bases, V lost 10 bases, and 8 bases had no gene match. Germline-derived CDR1 and CDR2 are MNHEY and SVGEGT. The length of the CDR3 is 14 residues. CDR3 sequence reads: CAIAAGTGGTEAFF. The CDR3 coding sequence is TGTGCCATCGCGGCCGGGACAGGGGGCACTGAAGCTTTCTTT.

V and J are TRBV9 and TRBJ2-2; D gene ambiguous. The germline gives CDR1 SGDLS, CDR2 YYNGEE. V lost 8 bases to trimming and J lost 1 base, with 9 bases between them. The CDR3 contains 13 residues. CDR3 nucleotides: TGTGCCAGTCAGAGGATGAACACCGGGGAGCTGTTTTTT. Translated, it gives CASQRMNTGELFF.

This clone was seen a few times. A junction boundary mismatches the germline segment, possibly from a read error. The CDR3 bases are TGTGCCAACAGTCCACAGGGGATTATCAATCAGCCCCAGCATTTT. This sequence encodes CANSPQGIINQPQHF. V usage is TRBV28 and J usage is TRBJ1-5; TRBD1 aligns across 7 bases. The CDR3 sequence is 15 residues long. Germline values: CDR1 MDHEN, CDR2 SYDVKM.